This TCR beta chain was sequenced during a study of T cells in localized non-small cell lung cancer (dated by TCRdb to 2020 to 2022). With regard to the full study: The study analyzed T cell repertoires of 200 to 250 early-stage NSCLC patients, comparing tumors and uninvolved tumor-adjacent lungs. The cohort consisted of 236 treatment-naive NSCLC patients whose localized lung tumors had been resected. NSCLC patients had a mean age of roughly 69 years, and fewer than 150 were male and about 110 female. The full study reports these points: A median of about 55 of the top 100 tumor clones were detected in paired uninvolved adjacent lung, and under 30 of these tumor clones were also found among the top 100 clones of the paired uninvolved adjacent lung. Uninvolved tumor-adjacent lung showed the highest T cell clonality, higher than tumor, which suggests more focused antigenic responses in the adjacent lung. Because the study design was exploratory, TCR variables were selected using unadjusted p-values without false-discovery rate correction. Longer overall survival was associated with higher T cell density in blood, whereas shorter survival was associated with higher clonality in adjacent lung. Because multi-region sequencing of the tumors was not done, intratumor heterogeneity could not be ruled out.

Comment on this clone: This clone's antigen is unknown. Qualities for individual bases were not recorded, and no much larger clone is one base off.

CDR1 and CDR2 are drawn from the germline V gene: MGHRA, YSYEKL. From cysteine to phenylalanine, the CDR3 is 13 amino acids long. Here the CDR3 DNA is all that survives: 39 bases in frame from base 1. V is clipped by 4 bases and J by 10 bases, and the sequence between their germline boundaries is 14 bases long. The immunoSEQ Assay was used to sequence TCR beta CDR3 regions from DNA. Concerning the study's data processing: To compute T cell density, TCR beta template counts were normalized to usable DNA, which was estimated by amplifying housekeeping genes. Richness was estimated with the preseqR package, extrapolating to 400,000 templates for PBMC samples and 120,000 templates for tissue samples. Clonality was calculated as one minus Pielou's evenness. To identify tissue-enriched TCRs, differential abundance testing was run on productive amino-acid clonotypes with a minimum total count of 5 and an alpha of 0.1. The Jaccard Index and the Morisita Overlap Index were used to measure repertoire overlap between compartments. GLIPH grouped TCR beta CDR3s together with public tetramer-defined viral CDR3s, and a viral motif had to include at least three viral sequences and also show V-gene enrichment. In TCRdb, the immuneACCESS table is reduced to in-frame sequences with V and J assigned. These tables do not hold every clone; where another copy was compared, an unresolved V gene accounts for under half, and the others remain unexplained. V, J and clone size were drawn from that table, and D and trimming were deduced from the DNA. The sample table records about 40,000 clones; more than 75% of these occur just once. The top ten constitute about 3.5% of the sample.

At diagnosis, tumor, uninvolved tumor-adjacent lung and peripheral blood were collected and then preserved as a mix of FFPE and fresh-frozen material. For TCR repertoire profiling, blood samples were analyzed as peripheral blood mononuclear cells. The TCR comes from a man aged 18-55 years with stage I lung adenocarcinoma. Here the chain combines TRBV4-1 and TRBJ2-1; the D segment is perhaps TRBD1 or TRBD2, each sharing 5 matched bases. Sequenced material: peripheral blood, taken before any cancer treatment. At the DNA level, the sequence is TGCGCCAGCAGCCGAGGGCAGGGTTCGGAGCAGTTCTTC. The encoded protein is CASSRGQGSEQFF.